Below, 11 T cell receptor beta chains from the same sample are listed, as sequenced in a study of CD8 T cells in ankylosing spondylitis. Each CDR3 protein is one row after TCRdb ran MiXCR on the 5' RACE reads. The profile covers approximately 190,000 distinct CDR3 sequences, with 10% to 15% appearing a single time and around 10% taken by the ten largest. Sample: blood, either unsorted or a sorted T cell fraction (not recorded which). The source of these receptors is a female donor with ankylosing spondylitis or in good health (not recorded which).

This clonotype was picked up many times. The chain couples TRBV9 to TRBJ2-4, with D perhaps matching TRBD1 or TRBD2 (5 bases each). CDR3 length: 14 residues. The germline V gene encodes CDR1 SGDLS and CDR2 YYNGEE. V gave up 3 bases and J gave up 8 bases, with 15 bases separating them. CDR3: CASSADIRGYIQYF. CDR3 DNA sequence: TGTGCCAGCAGCGCGGACATCCGAGGGTACATTCAGTACTTC.

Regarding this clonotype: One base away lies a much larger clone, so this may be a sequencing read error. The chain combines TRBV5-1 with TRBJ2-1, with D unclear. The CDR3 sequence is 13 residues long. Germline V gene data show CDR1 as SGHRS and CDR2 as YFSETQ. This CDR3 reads CVSSLDHDNEQFF. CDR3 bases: TGCGTCAGCAGCTTGGACCACGACAATGAGCAGTTCTTC. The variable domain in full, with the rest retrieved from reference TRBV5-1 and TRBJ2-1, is KAGVTQTPRYLIKTRGQQVTLSCSPISGHRSVSWYQQTPGQGLQFLFEYFSETQRNKGNFPGRFSGRQFSNSRSEMNVSTLELGDSALYLCVSSLDHDNEQFFGPGTRLTVL.

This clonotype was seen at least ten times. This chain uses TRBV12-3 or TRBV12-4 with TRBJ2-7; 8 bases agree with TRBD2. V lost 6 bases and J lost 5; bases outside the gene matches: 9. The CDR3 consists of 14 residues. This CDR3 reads CASRSSGRANEQYF. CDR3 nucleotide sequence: TGTGCCAGCAGAAGCAGCGGGAGAGCCAACGAGCAGTACTTC.

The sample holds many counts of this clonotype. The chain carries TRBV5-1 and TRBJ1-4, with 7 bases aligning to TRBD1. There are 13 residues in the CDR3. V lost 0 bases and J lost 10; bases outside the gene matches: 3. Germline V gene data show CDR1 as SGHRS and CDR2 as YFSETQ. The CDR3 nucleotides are TGCGCCAGCAGCTTGGGACAGGGCGGAAAACTGTTTTTT. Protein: CASSLGQGGKLFF.

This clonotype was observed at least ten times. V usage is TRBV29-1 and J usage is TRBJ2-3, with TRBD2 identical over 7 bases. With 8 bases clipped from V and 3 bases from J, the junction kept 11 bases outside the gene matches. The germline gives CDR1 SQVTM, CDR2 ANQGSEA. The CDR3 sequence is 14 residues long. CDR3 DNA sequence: TGCAGCTTTTGGGACTACCGTGGGACAGATACGCAGTATTTT. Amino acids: CSFWDYRGTDTQYF.

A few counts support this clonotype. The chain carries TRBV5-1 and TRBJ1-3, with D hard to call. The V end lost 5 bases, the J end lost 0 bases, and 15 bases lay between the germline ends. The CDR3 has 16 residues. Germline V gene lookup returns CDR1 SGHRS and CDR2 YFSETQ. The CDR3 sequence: CASRISLDPSGNTIYF. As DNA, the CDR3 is TGCGCCAGCAGAATATCCTTGGACCCCTCTGGAAACACCATATATTTT. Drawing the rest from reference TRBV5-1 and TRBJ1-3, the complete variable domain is KAGVTQTPRYLIKTRGQQVTLSCSPISGHRSVSWYQQTPGQGLQFLFEYFSETQRNKGNFPGRFSGRQFSNSRSEMNVSTLELGDSALYLCASRISLDPSGNTIYFGEGSWLTVV.

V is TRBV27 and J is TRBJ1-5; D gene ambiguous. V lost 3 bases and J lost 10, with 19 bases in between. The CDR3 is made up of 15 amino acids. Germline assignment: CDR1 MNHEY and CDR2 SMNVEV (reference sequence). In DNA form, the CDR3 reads TGTGCCAGCAGTTTCAATGGTGCGGGATTACCACCCCAGCATTTT. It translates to CASSFNGAGLPPQHF.

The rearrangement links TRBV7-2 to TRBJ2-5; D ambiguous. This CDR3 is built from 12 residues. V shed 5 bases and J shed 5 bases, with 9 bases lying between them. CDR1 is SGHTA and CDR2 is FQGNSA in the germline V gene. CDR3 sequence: CASSPLGETQYF. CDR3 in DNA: TGTGCCAGCAGCCCTTTGGGGGAGACCCAGTACTTC.

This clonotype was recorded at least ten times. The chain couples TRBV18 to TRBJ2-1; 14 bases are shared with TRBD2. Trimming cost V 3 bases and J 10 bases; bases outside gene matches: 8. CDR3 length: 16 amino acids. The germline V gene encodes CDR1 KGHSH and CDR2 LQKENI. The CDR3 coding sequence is TGTGCCAGCTCACCCTTCGGACTAGCGGGAGGTTTGGAGCAGTTCTTC. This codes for CASSPFGLAGGLEQFF.

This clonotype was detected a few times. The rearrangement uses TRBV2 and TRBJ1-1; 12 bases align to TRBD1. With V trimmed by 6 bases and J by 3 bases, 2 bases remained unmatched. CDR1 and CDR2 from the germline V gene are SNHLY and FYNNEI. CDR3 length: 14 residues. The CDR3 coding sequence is TGTGCCAGCAGGGGACAGGGGGCGTACACTGAAGCTTTCTTT. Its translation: CASRGQGAYTEAFF.

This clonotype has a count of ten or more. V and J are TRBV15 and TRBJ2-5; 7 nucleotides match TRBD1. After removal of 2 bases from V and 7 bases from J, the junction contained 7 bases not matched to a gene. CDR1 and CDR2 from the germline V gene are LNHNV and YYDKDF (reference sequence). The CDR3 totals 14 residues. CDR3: CATSRIDREATQYF. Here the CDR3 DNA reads TGTGCCACCAGCAGAATAGACAGGGAAGCGACCCAGTACTTC.